This T cell receptor (beta chain) was recovered during a study of blood T cell repertoires in COVID-19. TCRdb's table, derived via immunoSEQ multiplex PCR, lists solely in-frame clones and lacks some. The sample holds about 310,000 clones; approximately 86% are singletons and the top ten take more than 8.5%. Germline CDR1 and CDR2: KGHSH and LQKENI. This CDR3 is 15 amino acids long. V was clipped by 3 bases and J by 7 bases; unmatched bases: 8. The chain is built from TRBV18 and TRBJ2-1; 8 nucleotides align to TRBD2. This receptor was taken from a woman younger than 35 who had recovered from COVID-19. The specimen sequenced was PBMCs or T cells enriched from blood (not recorded which). CDR3 region: CASSPVPAGVNEQFF. The CDR3, as DNA: TGTGCCAGCTCACCGGTTCCAGCGGGAGTAAATGAGCAGTTCTTC.